A single sample gave rise to the 27 T cell receptor beta chains below, sequenced in a study of regulatory T cells in long-lasting Graves disease. Library construction for TCR beta used iRepertoire HTBI primers and Arm-PCR of CDR3 regions. TCRdb re-called the multiplex PCR reads through MiXCR, storing one row per CDR3 protein. The sample includes about 620,000 distinct CDR3 sequences, under 20% seen only once; the top ten take approximately 18%. Indicated time point: newly diagnosed GD, antithyroid drugs for less than 3 months. The authors made the TCR library using RNA they extracted from PBMCs. These data were also reused for a study on T cells in Graves' hyperthyroidism and ophthalmopathy.

The starting material was peripheral blood mononuclear cells (PBMCs), obtained at new diagnosis, from a patient treated with antithyroid drugs. The receptors here all came from a woman between 25 and 40 years old with Graves disease.

This clonotype appeared many times. The chain couples TRBV29-1 to TRBJ1-2; weak D call: TRBD1 (6 bases). Germline CDR1 and CDR2: SQVTM and ANQGSEA. This CDR3 spans 13 amino acids. Trimming took 7 bases from V and 4 from J, leaving 16 bases between them. In DNA, the CDR3 is TGCAGCGCCTTCGACCGGACAGTCTATGGCTACACCTTC. Its protein is CSAFDRTVYGYTF.

This clonotype has just a few counts. The chain uses TRBV4-1 and TRBJ2-7; tentative D call: TRBD2 (6 bases). V was trimmed by 5 bases and J by 7 bases, leaving 24 bases between them. Germline-derived CDR1 and CDR2 are MGHRA and YSYEKL. This CDR3 region has 16 residues. The CDR3 DNA reads TGCGCCAGCAGCTACACGCTTGGGGCGGGACTGCAAGAGCAGTACTTC. Translated, it gives CASSYTLGAGLQEQYF.

This clonotype was seen repeatedly, ten times or more. This chain links TRBV27 with TRBJ1-6; TRBD1 might be the D (6 bases). CDR1 and CDR2 from the germline V gene are MNHEY and SMNVEV (reference sequence). Trimming left V 4 bases short and J 6 bases short, with 16 bases between. The CDR3 contains 16 residues. The CDR3, as DNA: TGTGCCAGCAGTTCAAACTGGGGGGCGGTTAATTCACCCCTCCACTTT. It encodes CASSSNWGAVNSPLHF.

The CDR3 sequence: CASSSVVPQGEQYF. CDR3 DNA sequence: TGCGCCAGCAGCTCAGTGGTACCCCAGGGCGAGCAGTACTTC. This chain joins TRBV5-1 and TRBJ2-7; D may be TRBD1 (5 bases). The CDR3 is made up of 14 amino acids. V lost 3 bases and J lost 6, with 16 bases in between. Germline CDR1 is SGHRS and CDR2 is YFSETQ.

The chain joins TRBV20-1 to TRBJ1-5; D is perhaps TRBD1 (6 bases). CDR3 length: 16 amino acids. V gave up 4 bases and J gave up 6 bases, with 22 bases separating them. Per the germline V gene, CDR1 is DFQATT and CDR2 is SNEGSKA (reference sequence). The CDR3 coding sequence is TGCAGTGCTACCGATGGGGGGCGCGCAATCTCTCAGCCCCAGCATTTT. As protein: CSATDGGRAISQPQHF.

The chain uses TRBV7-8 and TRBJ2-3; D may correspond to TRBD1 or TRBD2 (5 bases each). Trimming took 2 bases from V and 0 from J, leaving 15 bases between them. The CDR3 runs to 17 residues. Germline V gene sequence: CDR1 SGHVS, CDR2 FQNEAQ. Written as DNA, the CDR3 is TGTGCCAGCAGCTTACGGGGCCAATCCGTTAGCACAGATACGCAGTATTTT. It codes for CASSLRGQSVSTDTQYF.

This clonotype has only one observation. The chain recombines TRBV6-2 or TRBV6-3 with TRBJ1-2; D unresolved. The germline V gene has CDR1 MNHEY and CDR2 SVGEGT. Deletions cut 5 bases from V and 11 bases from J, with 12 bases between. This CDR3 spans 11 amino acids. The CDR3: CASSELAAYTF. CDR3 DNA: TGTGCCAGCAGTGAACTGGCAGCATACACCTTC.

The gene calls are TRBV9 and TRBJ2-1; maybe TRBD2 (5 bases). Germline assignment: CDR1 SGDLS and CDR2 YYNGEE. V was pared by 3 bases and J by 0 bases, with 16 bases between. This CDR3 contains 17 residues. DNA of the CDR3: TGTGCCAGCAGCGCTCGTGGGAGCCCGAGCTCCTACAATGAGCAGTTCTTC. Its translation: CASSARGSPSSYNEQFF.

Comments on this clonotype: This may be a read error, as it is one base from a much larger clone. The chain is built from TRBV5-1 and TRBJ1-1, with no clear D. Germline V gives CDR1 SGHRS, CDR2 YFSETQ. The CDR3 consists of 12 residues. CDR3 bases: TGTGCCGGCAGCTTAACCCTTGGTCAAGCTTTCTTT. The encoded protein is CAGSLTLGQAFF.

V gene TRBV6-1 combines with J gene TRBJ1-1; 8 nucleotides line up with TRBD1. CDR3 size: 15 residues. The V segment lost 7 bases and the J segment 0 bases; nucleotides outside the gene matches: 7. Germline loops: CDR1 MNHNS, CDR2 SASEGT. Here the CDR3 DNA reads TGTGCCAGCAAAGGCAGGGGGCTTTTGAACACTGAAGCTTTCTTT. It encodes CASKGRGLLNTEAFF.

The V gene is TRBV6-1, the J gene TRBJ1-1, with D perhaps TRBD1 (5 bases). CDR1 and CDR2 (germline): MNHNS, SASEGT. Trimming removed 8 bases at V and 8 bases at J, with 21 bases between. The CDR3 contains 14 residues. CDR3 residues: CASGVRQSRTEAFF. CDR3 in DNA: TGTGCCAGCGGTGTAAGACAGAGTCGGACAGAAGCTTTCTTT.

Notes on this clonotype: Given a much more abundant clone one base away, this may be a read error. The V and J genes are TRBV10-3 and TRBJ1-2; D uncertain. The CDR3 totals 13 residues. The germline V gene encodes CDR1 ENHRY and CDR2 SYGVKD. Trimming cost V 3 bases and J 7 bases, with 12 bases left between them. CDR3 sequence (DNA): TGTGCCATCAGTGAAGAGGGAGGAAGTGGCTACACCTTC. This encodes CAISEEGGSGYTF.

This clonotype occurred many times. The chain couples TRBV10-3 to TRBJ2-5; possibly TRBD1 or TRBD2 for D (5 bases each). The ends were cut back, 3 bases at V and 5 bases at J, with 10 bases in the middle. Germline V gives CDR1 ENHRY, CDR2 SYGVKD. CDR3 length: 13 residues. The CDR3 spells CAISDPWGETQYF. CDR3 coding DNA: TGTGCCATCAGTGACCCCTGGGGGGAGACCCAGTACTTC.

This clonotype was seen ten or more times. The rearrangement uses TRBV28 and TRBJ2-7; 8 nucleotides align to TRBD1. The junction had 11 bases not matched to a gene; V was cut back by 4 bases and J by 6 bases. Germline loops: CDR1 MDHEN, CDR2 SYDVKM. There are 15 residues in the CDR3. CDR3 nucleotide sequence: TGTGCCAGCAGTTCGCCTAGGGCAGGGACAGGCGAGCAGTACTTC. Protein product: CASSSPRAGTGEQYF.

This clonotype was seen many times. The chain couples TRBV6-1 to TRBJ2-3; D not certain. The CDR3 is 16 amino acids. Germline lookup yields CDR1 MNHNS and CDR2 SASEGT. Trimming cost V 0 bases and J 4 bases, with 14 bases left between them. The CDR3 nucleotides read TGTGCCAGCAGTGAAGCGGCTTGGCGGCTCGCAGATACGCAGTATTTT. Translated: CASSEAAWRLADTQYF.

The gene calls are TRBV5-8 and TRBJ1-5; D unresolved. V lost 5 bases, J lost 7 bases, and 13 bases lay in between. Germline V lookup: CDR1 SGHTS, CDR2 YDEGEE. The CDR3 extends over 13 amino acids. This chain's CDR3 is CASRTEGRQPQHF. For the CDR3, the DNA is TGTGCCAGCAGAACCGAAGGGAGACAGCCCCAGCATTTT.

This clonotype appeared a few times. CDR3: CASSQSRTGELFF. The CDR3 nucleotides read TGTGCCAGCAGCCAATCGCGCACCGGGGAGCTGTTTTTT. The rearrangement links TRBV16 to TRBJ2-2; D uncertain. Trimming stripped 0 bases from V and 4 bases from J, with 3 bases between. The CDR3 loop spans 13 amino acids. The germline V gene encodes CDR1 KGHSY and CDR2 FQNENV.

V gene TRBV19 combines with J gene TRBJ2-3; D unresolved. The germline V gene has CDR1 LNHDA and CDR2 SQIVND (reference sequence). CDR3 length: 14 residues. Deletions cut 4 bases from V and 0 bases from J, with 8 bases between. CDR3 coding DNA: TGTGCCAGTAGTAGGAAAGGAAGCACAGATACGCAGTATTTT. Its translation: CASSRKGSTDTQYF.

This clonotype showed up just a few times. V and J are TRBV6-1 and TRBJ1-3; D not resolved. Germline loops: CDR1 MNHNS, CDR2 SASEGT. This CDR3 region has 14 residues. V dropped 5 bases and J dropped 8 bases, with 16 bases sitting between them. Here the CDR3 reads CASSQRTGTDTIYF. As DNA, the CDR3 is TGTGCCAGCAGTCAGCGGACGGGAACGGACACCATATATTTT.

This clonotype was observed once. The chain couples TRBV7-2 to TRBJ2-3; 7 bases match TRBD2. Trimming took 1 base from V and 6 from J; bases not matched to a gene: 7. CDR3 length: 15 amino acids. Per germline, CDR1 SGHTA and CDR2 FQGNSA. CDR3 sequence reads: CASSLDGGREDTQYF. The DNA of the CDR3 is TGTGCCAGCAGCTTAGACGGCGGGAGAGAGGATACGCAGTATTTT.

This clonotype was detected a few times. The genes are TRBV20-1 and TRBJ2-5; TRBD2 agrees at 9 bases. Losses at the gene ends were 7 bases for V and 2 bases for J; bases not matched to a gene: 5. Germline CDR1 DFQATT, CDR2 SNEGSKA (reference sequence). The CDR3 contains 13 residues. The CDR3 nucleotides read TGCAGTGGTAGCGGGAGTTTTCAAGAGACCCAGTACTTC. This gives the protein CSGSGSFQETQYF.

This clonotype showed up just a few times. The chain combines TRBV6-2 or TRBV6-3 with TRBJ1-3, with D tentatively TRBD1 (6 bases). Germline CDR1 is MNHEY and CDR2 is SVGEGT. The CDR3 runs to 16 residues. V gave up 0 bases and J gave up 4 bases, with 13 bases separating them. As DNA, the CDR3 is TGTGCCAGCAGTTACTCGAAGCAGGGGATAGGAAACACCATATATTTT. Translated: CASSYSKQGIGNTIYF.

This clonotype has a count of ten or more. The CDR3 bases are TGCAGTGCTAGAGGCCCCGGGGCAGGCTACACAATGAACACTGAAGCTTTCTTT. This sequence encodes CSARGPGAGYTMNTEAFF. The rearrangement uses TRBV20-1 and TRBJ1-1, with D perhaps TRBD1 (5 bases). The germline V gene has CDR1 DFQATT and CDR2 SNEGSKA (reference sequence). This CDR3 is 18 amino acids long. Trimming took 1 base from V and 0 from J, leaving 21 bases between them.

This clonotype was detected a few times. The V gene is TRBV7-3, the J gene TRBJ2-3; the match to TRBD2 covers 15 bases. CDR3 length: 16 residues. The J segment lost 2 bases and the V segment lost 8 bases, leaving 5 bases of the junction unmatched. The V gene's germline CDR1 is SGHTA and CDR2 FQGTGA. CDR3 amino acids: CASGLAGGPSTDTQYF. CDR3 coding DNA: TGTGCCAGCGGACTAGCGGGAGGGCCATCCACAGATACGCAGTATTTT.

This clonotype was counted only a few times. The rearrangement links TRBV18 to TRBJ2-5, with a tentative D call TRBD1 (5 bases). Germline CDR1 is KGHSH and CDR2 is LQKENI. V lost 4 bases, J lost 2 bases, and 8 bases lay in between. The CDR3 covers 13 residues. DNA for the CDR3: TGTGCCAGCTCACTGGACATACAAGAGACCCAGTACTTC. Its translation is CASSLDIQETQYF.

V usage is TRBV19 and J usage is TRBJ1-5; D gene ambiguous. CDR3 length: 14 residues. V lost 5 bases to trimming and J lost 7 bases, with 15 bases between them. Germline V lookup: CDR1 LNHDA, CDR2 SQIVND (reference sequence). This CDR3 reads CASSSPERRQPQHF. The CDR3 DNA follows: TGTGCCAGTAGTTCTCCGGAGCGCAGGCAGCCCCAGCATTTT. Supplemented by reference TRBV19 and TRBJ1-5, the full variable domain reads DGGITQSPKYLFRKEGQNVTLSCEQNLNHDAMYWYRQDPGQGLRLIYYSQIVNDFQKGDIAEGYSVSREKKESFPLTVTSAQKNPTAFYLCASSSPERRQPQHFGDGTRLSIL.

This clonotype was seen at least ten times. J is TRBJ1-4 and V is TRBV2; weak D call: TRBD1 (5 bases). Germline V gene lookup returns CDR1 SNHLY and CDR2 FYNNEI. V lost 7 bases and J 4 bases, leaving 16 bases between the germline ends. The CDR3 totals 15 residues. As DNA, the CDR3 is TGTGCCAGCACCGCCCGACAGTTACTTAATGAAAAACTGTTTTTT. Protein sequence: CASTARQLLNEKLFF.